These 19 T cell receptor beta chains originate from one sample sequenced in a study of cytomegalovirus exposure and HLA in healthy donors. The PCR had 60 Vbeta and 13 Jbeta primers. Profiled with immunoSEQ multiplex PCR; TCRdb holds only in-frame clones, not every one. The sample contains 100,000 to 150,000 clones, roughly 80% of which appear only once. The sample taken for sequencing was PBMCs. These receptor sequences come from a man aged 18 to 30 in good health and CMV-seropositive.

The chain links TRBV10-2 to TRBJ1-2, with 10 positions matching TRBD1. The junction had 9 bases not matched to a gene; V was cut back by 5 bases and J by 6 bases. Germline V gives CDR1 WSHSY, CDR2 SAAADI. This CDR3 spans 15 amino acids. CDR3 in DNA: TGCGCCAGCAGTATCCATCCGACAGGGGGCAATGGCTACACCTTC. Translation: CASSIHPTGGNGYTF.

This clone has only a few counts. The chain links TRBV7-2 to TRBJ2-7, with 10 bases that match TRBD1. V trimming: 5 bases; J trimming: 0 bases; junction bases outside the gene matches: 4. CDR3 length equals 15 residues. Germline CDR1 SGHTA, CDR2 FQGNSA. DNA for the CDR3: TGTGCCAGCAGCGCCGGGACAGGGGCCTCCTACGAGCAGTACTTC. Residues: CASSAGTGASYEQYF.

The rearrangement joins TRBV7-7 to TRBJ2-5, with a tentative D call TRBD1 (6 bases). V lost 5 bases to trimming and J lost 4 bases, with 17 bases between them. The germline gives CDR1 SSHAT, CDR2 FNYEAQ (reference sequence). The CDR3 contains 15 residues. The CDR3 coding sequence is TGTGCCAGCAGCGCTAGCCAGGGGATAGGAGAGACCCAGTACTTC. Translated: CASSASQGIGETQYF.

The chain has TRBV6-1 and TRBJ1-2, with a possible D match to TRBD1 (5 bases). Germline CDR1 MNHNS, CDR2 SASEGT. V was pared by 1 base and J by 3 bases, with 6 bases between. The CDR3 sequence is 13 residues long. CDR3 protein: CASSEGRDYGYTF. CDR3 DNA: TGTGCCAGCAGTGAAGGCAGGGACTATGGCTACACCTTC.

The chain has TRBV11-2 and TRBJ2-1; possibly TRBD2 for D (5 bases). The CDR3 length is 17 residues. V was clipped by 4 bases and J by 0 bases, with 16 bases between them. The germline V gene encodes CDR1 SGHAT and CDR2 FQNNGV. The CDR3 DNA is TGTGCCAGCAGCTCCTTATCGTCCGGGGTCTCCTACAATGAGCAGTTCTTC. It is translated as CASSSLSSGVSYNEQFF.

J is TRBJ1-5 and V is TRBV28, with D perhaps matching TRBD1 (5 bases). Germline CDR1 is MDHEN and CDR2 is SYDVKM. V was pared by 2 bases and J by 1 base, with 12 bases between. The CDR3 sequence is 16 residues long. CDR3: CASSLGGIRSNQPQHF. CDR3 sequence (DNA): TGTGCCAGCAGTTTAGGGGGGATAAGGAGCAATCAGCCCCAGCATTTT.

The chain combines TRBV4-1 with TRBJ1-2; unclear D gene. The V gene's germline CDR1 is MGHRA and CDR2 YSYEKL. The V end was cut by 2 bases, the J end by 5 bases, with 15 bases between. The CDR3 sequence is 15 residues long. The CDR3 region is CASSQTLTGMYGYTF. The CDR3 coding sequence is TGCGCCAGCAGCCAAACCCTTACGGGTATGTATGGCTACACCTTC.

The V call is TRBV28, the J call TRBJ2-6; 8 nucleotides align to TRBD1. The J segment lost 3 bases and the V segment lost 6 bases, leaving 1 base of the junction unmatched. This CDR3 is 14 amino acids long. The V gene's germline CDR1 is MDHEN and CDR2 SYDVKM. CDR3 DNA: TGTGCCAGCAGCACAGGGGGTGGGGCCAACGTCCTGACTTTC. It is translated as CASSTGGGANVLTF.

The genes are TRBV19 and TRBJ2-3, with D maybe TRBD2 (5 bases). Trimming shortened V by 5 bases and J by 3 bases, and 9 bases separated the two germline ends. Per germline, CDR1 LNHDA and CDR2 SQIVND (reference sequence). The CDR3 has 13 residues. CDR3 amino acids: CASSADFTDTQYF. The DNA for the CDR3 is TGTGCCAGTAGTGCGGACTTTACAGATACGCAGTATTTT.

This chain links TRBV5-1 with TRBJ2-7; TRBD1 matches 8 bases. CDR1 is SGHRS, CDR2 YFSETQ, per germline. Trimming removed 4 bases from V and 6 bases from J; junction bases left unmatched: 9. The CDR3 is made up of 14 amino acids. The CDR3 region is CASSLGQGPAEQYF. The CDR3 DNA reads TGCGCCAGCAGCCTCGGACAGGGTCCTGCCGAGCAGTACTTC.

The genes are TRBV6-5 and TRBJ1-4, with TRBD1 matching 10 bases. The V gene's germline CDR1 is MNHEY and CDR2 SVGAGI. This CDR3 region has 16 residues. V was pared by 2 bases and J by 7 bases, with 7 bases of the junction left unmatched. The DNA for the CDR3 is TGTGCCAGCAGTTACGGATGGACAGGGGGTGTTGAAAAACTGTTTTTT. Encoded protein: CASSYGWTGGVEKLFF.

This rearrangement joins TRBV7-8 to TRBJ2-1; 9 nucleotides line up with TRBD1. In germline, CDR1 is SGHVS, CDR2 FQNEAQ. The CDR3 has 15 residues. Trimming removed 4 bases from V and 4 bases from J; junction bases left unmatched: 5. The CDR3 region is CASSSRDREYNEQFF. The CDR3 DNA is TGTGCCAGCAGCTCGAGGGACAGGGAATACAATGAGCAGTTCTTC.

This sequence joins TRBV7-9 and TRBJ2-5, with 8 bases fitting TRBD2. Trimming removed 5 bases from V and 4 bases from J; junction bases left unmatched: 6. Germline V gene data show CDR1 as SEHNR and CDR2 as FQNEAQ (reference sequence). This CDR3 has 14 amino acids. The chain's CDR3 is CASSPVSGGETQYF. The CDR3 coding sequence is TGTGCCAGCAGCCCCGTCAGCGGGGGAGAGACCCAGTACTTC.

This clone occurred once. The chain uses TRBV10-2 and TRBJ2-3; D is ambiguous. Trimming pared 5 bases from V and 3 bases from J, leaving 15 bases between. This CDR3 spans 15 amino acids. CDR1 WSHSY and CDR2 SAAADI come from the germline V gene. CDR3 bases: TGCGCCAGCAGTAGATCGCTAGACGGGACAGATACGCAGTATTTT. Translation gives CASSRSLDGTDTQYF.

The V gene is TRBV19, the J gene TRBJ1-5, with TRBD1 as a possible D gene (5 bases). This CDR3 spans 16 amino acids. Trimming stripped 7 bases from V and 0 bases from J, with 16 bases between. Per the germline V gene, CDR1 is LNHDA and CDR2 is SQIVND (reference sequence). CDR3 DNA sequence: TGTGCCAGTACCTTTAGACAGTCCCCTAGCAATCAGCCCCAGCATTTT. This gives the protein CASTFRQSPSNQPQHF.

The chain has TRBV4-1 and TRBJ2-1; D may be TRBD2 (5 bases). Trimming stripped 1 base from V and 3 bases from J, with 13 bases between. The length of the CDR3 is 16 residues. Germline V gene lookup returns CDR1 MGHRA and CDR2 YSYEKL. For the CDR3, the DNA is TGCGCCAGCAGCCAAGGGTCGAGCGGAAACTACAATGAGCAGTTCTTC. As protein: CASSQGSSGNYNEQFF.

This sequence joins TRBV18 and TRBJ1-3; D call uncertain. Germline V gene sequence: CDR1 KGHSH, CDR2 LQKENI. Between the trimmed V and J ends, which lost 0 bases and 10 bases, there was a span of 7 bases. The CDR3 contains 12 residues. The CDR3 region is CASSPPCVTIYF. The CDR3 DNA reads as TGTGCCAGCTCACCACCGTGCGTGACCATATATTTT. The full variable domain, completed using reference TRBV18 and TRBJ1-3, is NAGVMQNPRHLVRRRGQEARLRCSPMKGHSHVYWYRQLPEEGLKFMVYLQKENIIDESGMPKERFSAEFPKEGPSILRIQQVVRGDSAAYFCASSPPCVTIYFGEGSWLTVV.

The chain has TRBV7-2 and TRBJ1-2; 7 nucleotides agree with TRBD1. Germline V gene sequence: CDR1 SGHTA, CDR2 FQGNSA. V trimming: 4 bases; J trimming: 2 bases; junction bases outside the gene matches: 7. The CDR3 is 15 residues long. CDR3 nucleotides: TGTGCCAGCAGCTATACCTTAGGGGGCAACTATGGCTACACCTTC. This gives the protein CASSYTLGGNYGYTF.

V is TRBV7-3 and J is TRBJ2-1; tentative D call: TRBD2 (6 bases). Germline V CDR1 and CDR2: SGHTA, FQGTGA. V was pared by 1 base and J by 0 bases, with 10 bases between. The CDR3 sequence is 16 residues long. In DNA form, the CDR3 reads TGTGCCAGCAGCTTAATACGGGGGAGCTCCTACAATGAGCAGTTCTTC. This codes for CASSLIRGSSYNEQFF.